The 16 T cell receptor beta chains given below trace back to one sample, sequenced in a study of human CD8 memory T cell subsets. Sequencing libraries of TCR beta were made by UMI-labeled 5' RACE. For each CDR3 protein, TCRdb gives one entry from its re-call of the 5' RACE reads, without DNA. The sample includes roughly 10,000 distinct CDR3 sequences. The sequencing input was CD8+ stem-like memory T cells (TSCM and TCM) sorted from PBMCs. Subset: stem-like memory CD8 T cells (TSTEM), CCR7+ PD-1- TIGIT-. The receptors were gathered from a human donor in good health.

V usage is TRBV4-1 and J usage is TRBJ1-1; TCRdb calls TRBD1, which cannot be checked without DNA. The CDR3 has 19 amino acids. CDR1 is MGHRA, CDR2 YSYEKL, per germline. The CDR3 loop is CASSQDGGWGLARNTEAFF.

This chain joins TRBV7-2 and TRBJ2-7; TCRdb calls TRBD1, which cannot be checked without DNA. The CDR3 is 14 residues long. Germline V lookup: CDR1 SGHTA, CDR2 FQGNSA. The CDR3 here is CASSFRDRVYEQYF.

The chain joins TRBV4-1 to TRBJ2-7; with no DNA, the TCRdb D assignment of TRBD1 cannot be verified. CDR3 size: 16 residues. The V gene's germline CDR1 is MGHRA and CDR2 YSYEKL. This CDR3 reads CASSQELGPTGYEQYF.

The chain has TRBV10-3 and TRBJ2-3; the D call from TCRdb, TRBD2, cannot be confirmed without DNA. Germline V gives CDR1 ENHRY, CDR2 SYGVKD. The CDR3 runs 19 residues. This CDR3 reads CAISERSASGGGFTDTQYF.

The rearrangement links TRBV28 to TRBJ1-2; TCRdb calls TRBD1, which cannot be checked without DNA. There are 13 residues in the CDR3. Germline loops: CDR1 MDHEN, CDR2 SYDVKM. The CDR3 spells CASSFSGNYGYTF.

The chain joins TRBV5-4 to TRBJ2-7; lacking DNA, the TRBD1 call made by TCRdb goes unchecked. This CDR3 comprises 16 residues. Per germline, CDR1 SGHNT and CDR2 YYREEE (reference sequence). CDR3 region: CASSDLRDTATYEQYF.

The chain couples TRBV6-2 or TRBV6-3 to TRBJ1-4. The CDR3 sequence is 13 residues long. From germline, CDR1 is MNHEY and CDR2 SVGEGT. CDR3 residues: CASSYRINEKLFF.

This clonotype is medium-sized by frequency. The chain employs TRBV29-1 and TRBJ2-7; TCRdb names TRBD2, which stays unverified in the absence of DNA. Per the germline V gene, CDR1 is SQVTM and CDR2 is ANQGSEA. The CDR3 spans 14 residues. CDR3 amino acids: CSVIPPGGPYEQYF.

This chain uses TRBV7-3 with TRBJ2-1; as DNA is missing, the TRBD2 call by TCRdb cannot be tested. The V gene's germline CDR1 is SGHTA and CDR2 FQGTGA. The CDR3 is 13 residues long. This CDR3 reads CASSLGGSNEQFF.

This chain uses TRBV12-3 or TRBV12-4 with TRBJ1-5; TCRdb's D call of TRBD1 is untestable without DNA. The CDR3 is made up of 15 amino acids. CDR3 protein: CASSLAQGGDQPQHF.

The gene calls are TRBV12-3 or TRBV12-4 and TRBJ2-3. The CDR3 consists of 14 residues. This CDR3 reads CASSFLDNTDTQYF.

The chain has TRBV7-9 and TRBJ1-2. The CDR3 has 13 amino acids. The germline V gene encodes CDR1 SEHNR and CDR2 FQNEAQ (reference sequence). The CDR3 reads CASSLGVEGGYTF.

The chain joins TRBV27 to TRBJ1-1; the D call of TRBD1 rests on TCRdb alone, since no DNA is present to check it. Per the germline V gene, CDR1 is MNHEY and CDR2 is SMNVEV (reference sequence). This CDR3 contains 16 residues. CDR3 amino acids: CASSLLGAGGSTEAFF.

V usage is TRBV19 and J usage is TRBJ2-2; TCRdb proposes TRBD1, but this gene call is untestable without DNA. Germline V gene sequence: CDR1 LNHDA, CDR2 SQIVND (reference sequence). The CDR3 length is 16 residues. CDR3 in amino acids: CASSISPGARAGELFF.

This chain links TRBV28 with TRBJ2-7; TCRdb's D gene call, TRBD1, goes unchecked for lack of DNA. The germline CDR1 and CDR2 sequences are MDHEN and SYDVKM. The CDR3 is 15 amino acids. The CDR3 reads CASSGQGVSSYEQYF.

The rearrangement joins TRBV29-1 to TRBJ2-1; TCRdb selects TRBD2, and the lack of DNA leaves this call unchecked. The CDR3 has 12 residues. Germline CDR1 reads SQVTM; CDR2 reads ANQGSEA. CDR3 in amino acids: CSAGGLDNEQFF.